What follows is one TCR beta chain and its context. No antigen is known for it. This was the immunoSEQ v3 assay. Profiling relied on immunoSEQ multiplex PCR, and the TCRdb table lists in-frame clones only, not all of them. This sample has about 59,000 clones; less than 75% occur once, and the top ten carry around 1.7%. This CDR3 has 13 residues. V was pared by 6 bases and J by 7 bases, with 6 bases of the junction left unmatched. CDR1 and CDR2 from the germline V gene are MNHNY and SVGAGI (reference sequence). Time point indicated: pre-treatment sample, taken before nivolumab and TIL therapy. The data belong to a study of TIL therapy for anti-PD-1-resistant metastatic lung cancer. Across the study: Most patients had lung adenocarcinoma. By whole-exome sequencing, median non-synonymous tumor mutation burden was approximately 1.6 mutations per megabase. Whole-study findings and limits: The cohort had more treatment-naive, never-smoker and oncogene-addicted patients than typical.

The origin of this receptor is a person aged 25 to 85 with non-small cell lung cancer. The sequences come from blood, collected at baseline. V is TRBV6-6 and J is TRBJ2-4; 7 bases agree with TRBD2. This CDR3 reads CASRGGKGNIQYF. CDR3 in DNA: TGTGCCAGCAGGGGGGGGAAAGGGAACATTCAGTACTTC.